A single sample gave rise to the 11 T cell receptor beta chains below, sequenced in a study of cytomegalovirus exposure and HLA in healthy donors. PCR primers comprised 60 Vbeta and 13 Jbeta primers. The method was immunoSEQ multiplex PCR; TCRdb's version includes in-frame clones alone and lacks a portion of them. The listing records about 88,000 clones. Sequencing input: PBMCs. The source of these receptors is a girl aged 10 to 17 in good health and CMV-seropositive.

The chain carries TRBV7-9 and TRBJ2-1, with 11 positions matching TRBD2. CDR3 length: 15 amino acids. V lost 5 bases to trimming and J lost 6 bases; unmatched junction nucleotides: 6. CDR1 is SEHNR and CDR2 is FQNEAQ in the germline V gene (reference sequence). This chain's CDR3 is CASSPRTSGPNEQFF. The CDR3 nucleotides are TGTGCCAGCAGCCCAAGGACTAGCGGGCCCAATGAGCAGTTCTTC.

CDR3 nucleotide sequence: TGTGCCAGCAGCTTGGGACTAGCGGGGGGGCGGAGTGAGCAGTTCTTC. This sequence encodes CASSLGLAGGRSEQFF. V usage is TRBV5-6 and J usage is TRBJ2-1; 14 bases line up with TRBD2. Germline CDR1 and CDR2: SGHDT and YYEEEE. There are 16 residues in the CDR3. Trimming removed 0 bases from V and 9 bases from J; junction bases left unmatched: 5.

The chain's CDR3 is CASSFDRGSEKLFF. For the CDR3, the DNA is TGTGCCAGCAGCTTCGACAGGGGGAGTGAAAAACTGTTTTTT. This chain joins TRBV11-1 and TRBJ1-4; the match to TRBD1 covers 9 bases. Germline CDR1 and CDR2: SGHAT and FQDESV (reference sequence). This CDR3 comprises 14 residues. J lost 7 bases, V lost 3 bases, and 3 bases had no gene match.

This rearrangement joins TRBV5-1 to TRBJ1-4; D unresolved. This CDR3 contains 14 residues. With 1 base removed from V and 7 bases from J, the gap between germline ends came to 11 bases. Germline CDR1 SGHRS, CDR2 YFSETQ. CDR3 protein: CASSLPGSGEKLFF. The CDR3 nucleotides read TGCGCCAGCAGCTTGCCAGGTTCCGGTGAAAAACTGTTTTTT.

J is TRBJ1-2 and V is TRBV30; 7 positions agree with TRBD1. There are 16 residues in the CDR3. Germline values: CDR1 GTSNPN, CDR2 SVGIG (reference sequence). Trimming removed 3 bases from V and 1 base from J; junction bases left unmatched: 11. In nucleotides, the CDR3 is TGTGCCTGGAGCCCCCTGACAGGGCCGGGTAACTATGGCTACACCTTC. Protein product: CAWSPLTGPGNYGYTF.

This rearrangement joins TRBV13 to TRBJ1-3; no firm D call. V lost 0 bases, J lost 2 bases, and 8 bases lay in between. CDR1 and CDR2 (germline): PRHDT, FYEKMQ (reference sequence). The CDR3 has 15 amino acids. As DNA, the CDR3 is TGTGCCAGCAGCTTAGGGGAGATAACTGGAAACACCATATATTTT. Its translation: CASSLGEITGNTIYF.

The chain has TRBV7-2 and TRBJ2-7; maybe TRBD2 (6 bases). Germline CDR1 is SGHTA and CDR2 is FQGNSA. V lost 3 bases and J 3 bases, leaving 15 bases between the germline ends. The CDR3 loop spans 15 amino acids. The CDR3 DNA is TGTGCCAGCAGCTTCTACCTAGGCGGGGACTACGAGCAGTACTTC. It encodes CASSFYLGGDYEQYF.

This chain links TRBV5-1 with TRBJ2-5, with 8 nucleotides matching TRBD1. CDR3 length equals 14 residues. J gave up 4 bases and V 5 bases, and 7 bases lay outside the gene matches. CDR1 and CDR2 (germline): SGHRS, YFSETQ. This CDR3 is CASSQTGTGETQYF. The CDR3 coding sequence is TGCGCCAGCAGTCAAACCGGGACAGGAGAGACCCAGTACTTC.

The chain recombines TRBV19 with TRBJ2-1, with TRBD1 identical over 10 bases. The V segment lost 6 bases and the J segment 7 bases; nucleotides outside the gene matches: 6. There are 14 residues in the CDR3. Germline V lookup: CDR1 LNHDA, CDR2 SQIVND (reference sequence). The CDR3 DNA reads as TGTGCCAGTAGCGACAGGGGGCGAGGGAATGAGCAGTTCTTC. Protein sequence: CASSDRGRGNEQFF. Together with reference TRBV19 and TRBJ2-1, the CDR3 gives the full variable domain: DGGITQSPKYLFRKEGQNVTLSCEQNLNHDAMYWYRQDPGQGLRLIYYSQIVNDFQKGDIAEGYSVSREKKESFPLTVTSAQKNPTAFYLCASSDRGRGNEQFFGPGTRLTVL.

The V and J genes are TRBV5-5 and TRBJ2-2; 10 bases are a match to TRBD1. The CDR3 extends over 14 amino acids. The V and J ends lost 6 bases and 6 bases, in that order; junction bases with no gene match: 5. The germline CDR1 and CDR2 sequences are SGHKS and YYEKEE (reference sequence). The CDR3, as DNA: TGTGCCAGCACTCCGGGACAGGGGTCCGGGGAGCTGTTTTTT. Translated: CASTPGQGSGELFF.

As DNA, the CDR3 is TGCGCCAGCAGCCAACTTACAGGGGACTATGGCTACACCTTC. Its protein is CASSQLTGDYGYTF. The rearrangement uses TRBV4-1 and TRBJ1-2; 7 bases line up with TRBD1. The V and J ends lost 2 bases and 3 bases, in that order; junction bases with no gene match: 3. The CDR3 totals 14 residues. Germline CDR1 is MGHRA and CDR2 is YSYEKL.